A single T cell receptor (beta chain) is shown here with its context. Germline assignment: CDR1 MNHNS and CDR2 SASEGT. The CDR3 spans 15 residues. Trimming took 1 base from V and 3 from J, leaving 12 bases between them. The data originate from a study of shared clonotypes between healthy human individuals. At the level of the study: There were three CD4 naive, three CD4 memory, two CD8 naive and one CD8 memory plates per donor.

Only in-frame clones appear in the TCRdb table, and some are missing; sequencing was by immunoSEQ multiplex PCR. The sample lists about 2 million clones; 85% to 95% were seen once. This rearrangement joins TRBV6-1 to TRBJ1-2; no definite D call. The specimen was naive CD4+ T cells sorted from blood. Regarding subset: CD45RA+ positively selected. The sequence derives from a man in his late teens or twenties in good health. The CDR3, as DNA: TGTGCCAGCAGTGAAGTGGGAGGGTTTGACTATGGCTACACCTTC. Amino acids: CASSEVGGFDYGYTF.